This T cell receptor (beta chain) was captured by sequencing in a study of blood T cell repertoires in COVID-19. About the research overall: Spain, Italy and the United States supplied samples that represented acute and convalescent COVID-19. PBMCs, B-cell-depleted T cells, or T cells were the source of the cDNA or gDNA that made up the material.

As handled by the study authors: Estimates of nucleated cell counts were drawn from the amplification of reference gene primers. Repertoires were generated with immunoSEQ multiplex PCR, while TCRdb's copy carries only in-frame clones and drops some. That table gives V, J and clone size, and the DNA gave D and trimming. The table includes some 150,000 clones, around 86% detected once. Trimming took 7 bases from V and 6 from J, leaving 15 bases between them. In germline, CDR1 is LNHDA, CDR2 SQIVND (reference sequence). CDR3 length equals 14 residues. Sequenced material: peripheral blood. This chain connects TRBV19 to TRBJ1-4; tentative D call: TRBD1 (5 bases). This receptor was identified in a human donor in a cohort sampled during active COVID-19. The CDR3 coding sequence is TGTGCCAGTATGGGGGGGTTCGTGGATGAAAAACTGTTTTTT. Translated: CASMGGFVDEKLFF. Full variable domain (remainder filled in from reference TRBV19 and TRBJ1-4): DGGITQSPKYLFRKEGQNVTLSCEQNLNHDAMYWYRQDPGQGLRLIYYSQIVNDFQKGDIAEGYSVSREKKESFPLTVTSAQKNPTAFYLCASMGGFVDEKLFFGSGTQLSVL.